This is a list of T cell receptor beta chains from one sample in a study of radiotherapy plus CTLA-4 blockade in lung cancer. Repertoires were generated with immunoSEQ multiplex PCR, while TCRdb's copy carries only in-frame clones and drops some. The sample carries 25,000 to 40,000 clones, around 70% recorded once. This material consisted of peripheral blood, taken from a patient treated with radiotherapy plus ipilimumab. These receptors were collected from a human donor with non-small cell lung cancer who had stable disease on radiotherapy plus ipilimumab. CDR3s include the opening cysteine and the closing phenylalanine or tryptophan. A D gene is named only where the DNA matches it firmly. A row's size may be missing; if present it is once, few, many or a size class.

CDR3,DNA,V,J,size,D
CASSSGGGLGQPQHF,TGTGCCAGCAGCTCCGGAGGGGGGTTGGGGCAGCCCCAGCATTTT,TRBV5-8,TRBJ1-5,few,-
CASSRTDEQYF,TGTGCCAGCAGCCGGACGGACGAGCAGTACTTC,TRBV7-2,TRBJ2-7,-,-
CASSFSVATDTQYF,TGTGCCAGCAGCTTTTCTGTAGCCACAGATACGCAGTATTTT,TRBV5-6,TRBJ2-3,-,-
CASSDELPSGGELFF,TGTGCCAGCAGTGATGAACTACCCAGCGGGGGGGAGCTGTTTTTT,TRBV2,TRBJ2-2,-,-
CSALTQGWQYF,TGCAGTGCCCTGACGCAAGGCTGGCAGTACTTC,TRBV20-1,TRBJ2-7,-,-
CASSKTWWSGYRSYGYTF,TGTGCCAGCAGCAAAACATGGTGGTCGGGCTATCGAAGCTATGGCTACACCTTC,TRBV21-1,TRBJ1-2,once,-
CASSLGTGALDTQYF,TGTGCCAGCAGCCTAGGGACAGGGGCCCTAGATACGCAGTATTTT,TRBV7-2,TRBJ2-3,-,TRBD1
CASSQGRDYGYTF,TGTGCCAGCAGCCAGGGCAGGGACTATGGCTACACCTTC,TRBV4-2,TRBJ1-2,-,-
CASSNTGGNYGYTF,TGCGCCAGCAGCAATACAGGGGGTAACTATGGCTACACCTTC,TRBV4-1,TRBJ1-2,-,TRBD1
CASSQDREGGLNTEAFF,TGCGCCAGCAGCCAAGATCGGGAAGGGGGACTGAACACTGAAGCTTTCTTT,TRBV4-3,TRBJ1-1,-,-
CASSEVRGQFSSGANVLTF,TGTGCCAGCAGTGAAGTCCGCGGGCAGTTCTCCTCTGGGGCCAACGTCCTGACTTTC,TRBV6-1,TRBJ2-6,few,-
CATTKFDRVMNTEAFF,TGTGCCACCACCAAATTTGACAGGGTTATGAACACTGAAGCTTTCTTT,TRBV28,TRBJ1-1,-,TRBD1
CASSAMINWANVLTF,TGTGCCAGTAGTGCTATGATAAATTGGGCCAACGTCCTGACTTTC,TRBV19,TRBJ2-6,-,-
CASSLRGLSSYEQYF,TGTGCCAGCAGCCTGAGGGGGCTGAGCTCCTACGAGCAGTACTTC,TRBV7-2,TRBJ2-7,-,TRBD1
CASSQVDLGFNYGYTF,TGCGCCAGCAGCCAAGTGGATTTAGGATTTAACTATGGCTACACCTTC,TRBV4-1,TRBJ1-2,-,-
CASSQGTGPWNTIYF,TGCGCCAGCAGTCAAGGGACAGGCCCTTGGAACACCATATATTTT,TRBV23-1,TRBJ1-3,few,TRBD1
CASSRQLEWGTDTQYF,TGTGCCAGCAGCCGCCAGCTGGAGTGGGGCACAGATACGCAGTATTTT,TRBV27,TRBJ2-3,-,-
CASSIGTGAGDTQYF,TGTGCCAGTAGTATCGGGACAGGGGCAGGGGATACGCAGTATTTT,TRBV19,TRBJ2-3,-,TRBD1
CASSQLLGLAGQFF,TGTGCCAGCAGCCAACTCCTAGGACTAGCGGGACAGTTCTTC,TRBV14,TRBJ2-1,-,TRBD2
CATRETTTGELFF,TGTGCCACCCGGGAGACTACCACCGGGGAGCTGTTTTTT,TRBV6-5,TRBJ2-2,-,-
CASSLSKTGSVHTQYF,TGTGCCAGCAGTTTGTCGAAGACAGGGAGTGTCCATACGCAGTATTTT,TRBV27,TRBJ2-3,-,TRBD1
CASSLVWSYEQYF,TGTGCCAGCAGCTTAGTATGGAGCTACGAGCAGTACTTC,TRBV7-9,TRBJ2-7,-,-
CASSVADRAYEQYF,TGTGCCAGCAGCGTAGCCGACAGGGCTTACGAGCAGTACTTC,TRBV9,TRBJ2-7,-,TRBD1
CASSLAGIDQPQHF,TGTGCCAGCAGCTTAGCTGGGATCGATCAGCCCCAGCATTTT,TRBV7-2,TRBJ1-5,-,-
CASSFFARADTQYF,TGTGCCAGCAGTTTCTTTGCCCGTGCAGATACGCAGTATTTT,TRBV27,TRBJ2-3,-,-
CASSLRSMNTEAFF,TGTGCCAGTAGTCTCAGGTCCATGAACACTGAAGCTTTCTTT,TRBV19,TRBJ1-1,-,-
CASRPITGQGVYNEQFF,TGTGCCAGCAGGCCGATAACGGGACAGGGGGTATACAATGAGCAGTTCTTC,TRBV27,TRBJ2-1,few,TRBD1
CASSLGRFGTSDAGANVLTF,TGCGCCAGCAGCTTGGGTAGGTTTGGGACTAGCGACGCTGGGGCCAACGTCCTGACTTTC,TRBV5-1,TRBJ2-6,-,TRBD2
CASSVLGGSNQPQHF,TGTGCCAGCAGCGTCCTGGGGGGGAGCAATCAGCCCCAGCATTTT,TRBV2,TRBJ1-5,-,-
CASSELGDTQYF,TGTGCCAGCAGCGAACTAGGAGATACGCAGTATTTT,TRBV7-3,TRBJ2-3,-,-
CASRRKMAYQETQYF,TGTGCCAGCAGGAGGAAAATGGCGTACCAAGAGACCCAGTACTTC,TRBV7-8,TRBJ2-5,-,-
CASSLGSLVRSYEQYF,TGTGCCAGCAGCTTGGGGAGTTTAGTCCGCTCCTACGAGCAGTACTTC,TRBV5-4,TRBJ2-7,-,-
CASSVLYTGELFF,TGTGCCAGCAGTGTCCTGTACACCGGGGAGCTGTTTTTT,TRBV2,TRBJ2-2,-,-
CASSSPTGFPYEQYF,TGTGCCAGCAGCAGCCCTACAGGGTTCCCCTACGAGCAGTACTTC,TRBV28,TRBJ2-7,-,-
CASSYSWGETQYF,TGTGCCAGCAGTTACTCGTGGGGAGAGACCCAGTACTTC,TRBV6-6,TRBJ2-5,-,-
CASSQEGTSGAYEQYF,TGCGCCAGCAGCCAAGAGGGAACTAGCGGGGCCTACGAGCAGTACTTC,TRBV4-1,TRBJ2-7,-,TRBD2
CASARDRGFTEAFF,TGTGCCTCGGCCCGGGACAGGGGGTTCACTGAAGCTTTCTTT,TRBV19,TRBJ1-1,-,TRBD1
CASRTGVGAQYF,TGTGCCAGTAGGACAGGAGTAGGCGCCCAGTACTTC,TRBV19,TRBJ2-5,-,-
CASSLAPAGQRYGYTF,TGTGCCAGCAGCTTAGCGCCCGCGGGACAACGTTATGGCTACACCTTC,TRBV7-2,TRBJ1-2,-,-
CASRAGTSTDTQYF,TGTGCCAGCCGGGCCGGAACCTCGACAGATACGCAGTATTTT,TRBV2,TRBJ2-3,-,-
CASSSQGAGTEAFF,TGTGCCAGCTCCTCCCAGGGGGCTGGCACTGAAGCTTTCTTT,TRBV6-1,TRBJ1-1,once,TRBD1
CASSIFTGSGANVLTF,TGTGCCAGTAGTATCTTTACGGGGTCTGGGGCCAACGTCCTGACTTTC,TRBV19,TRBJ2-6,-,-
CASSTGAAGANVLTF,TGTGCCAGTAGTACAGGGGCGGCCGGGGCCAACGTCCTGACTTTC,TRBV19,TRBJ2-6,-,-
CASSRDRNTEAFF,TGTGCCAGCAGTAGGGACCGGAACACTGAAGCTTTCTTT,TRBV6-4,TRBJ1-1,-,-
CASSLQGGETQYF,TGTGCCAGCAGTCTGCAGGGGGGAGAGACCCAGTACTTC,TRBV9,TRBJ2-5,-,-
CASSLTASSGNTIYF,TGTGCCAGCAGTCTGACGGCGAGCTCTGGAAACACCATATATTTT,TRBV6-1,TRBJ1-3,-,-
CASSLRSSSSYNEQFF,TGTGCCAGCAGCTTAAGATCGTCGAGCTCCTACAATGAGCAGTTCTTC,TRBV7-6,TRBJ2-1,-,-
CASSPHSGASGTYEQYF,TGTGCCAGCAGTCCCCACTCGGGGGCTAGCGGGACCTACGAGCAGTACTTC,TRBV7-2,TRBJ2-7,-,TRBD2
CASRNPGAGRTEAFF,TGTGCCAGCAGGAATCCCGGGGCGGGGAGGACTGAAGCTTTCTTT,TRBV6-6,TRBJ1-1,few,-
CASGLASLFSTDTQYF,TGTGCCAGCGGACTAGCGAGTCTCTTTAGCACAGATACGCAGTATTTT,TRBV11-3,TRBJ2-3,-,TRBD2
CASSLGKGGGRAGADTQYF,TGTGCCAGCAGCCTGGGGAAAGGAGGCGGGAGGGCCGGAGCAGATACGCAGTATTTT,TRBV11-2,TRBJ2-3,-,TRBD2
CASSHGGRGRSGYGYTF,TGCGCCAGCAGCCACGGGGGGAGGGGGCGATCGGGGTATGGCTACACCTTC,TRBV4-1,TRBJ1-2,few,TRBD1
CATSRDNRVIDYGYTF,TGTGCCACCAGCAGAGATAATCGGGTTATAGACTATGGCTACACCTTC,TRBV15,TRBJ1-2,-,-
CASSLTSHPQSSYEQYF,TGCGCCAGCAGCCTCACATCTCATCCCCAGAGCTCCTACGAGCAGTACTTC,TRBV4-3,TRBJ2-7,-,-
CASSIRTSGSNVNEQYF,TGCGCCAGCAGCATACGAACTAGCGGGAGTAATGTCAACGAGCAGTACTTC,TRBV5-1,TRBJ2-7,-,TRBD2